This T cell receptor (beta chain) derives from a study of cytomegalovirus exposure and HLA in healthy donors. Study-wide results and limits: Among TCR beta chains, those listed as cytomegalovirus-associated numbered over 150. Segments of the TCR beta V type were, in most cases, productive about 87% or about 30% of the time in an earlier analysis. Analyses of presence/absence relied on an assumption of roughly uniform sequencing depth across donors.

CDR1 is SGHTA, CDR2 FQGTGA, per germline. The CDR3 extends over 15 amino acids. After removal of 3 bases from V and 4 bases from J, the junction contained 4 bases not matched to a gene. PCR amplification relied on 60 Vbeta primers (plus 13 Jbeta primers). Assay used: immunoSEQ multiplex PCR; TCRdb lists only in-frame clones, some missing. The sample lists more than 150,000 clones, 78% seen once, with more than 1.2% in the top ten. Nominally healthy donors were sampled, though unrecorded immune exposures were likely. Comments on this clone: The antigen is not known.

This TCR was recovered from a male donor in good health and CMV-seronegative. The source material was PBMCs. This rearrangement joins TRBV7-3 to TRBJ2-1; 9 nucleotides agree with TRBD2. CDR3 DNA: TGTGCCAGCAGCTTTAGCGGGAGTAGATACAATGAGCAGTTCTTC. The encoded protein is CASSFSGSRYNEQFF.